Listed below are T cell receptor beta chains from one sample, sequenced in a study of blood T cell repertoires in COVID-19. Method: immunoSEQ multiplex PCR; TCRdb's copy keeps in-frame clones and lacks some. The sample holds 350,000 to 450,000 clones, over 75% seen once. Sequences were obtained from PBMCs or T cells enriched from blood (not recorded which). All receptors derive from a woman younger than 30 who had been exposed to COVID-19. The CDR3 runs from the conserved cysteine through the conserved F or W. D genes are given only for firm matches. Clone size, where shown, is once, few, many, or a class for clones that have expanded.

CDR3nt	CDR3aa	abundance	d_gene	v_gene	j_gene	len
TGTGCCACCGGGGGGGCCTTTGGGGAGACCCAGTACTTC	CATGGAFGETQYF	.	.	TRBV24-1	TRBJ2-5	13
TGCGCCAGCAGTGAGTCGAGAGGGGGCCACACTGAAGCTTTCTTT	CASSESRGGHTEAFF	.	TRBD1	TRBV10-1	TRBJ1-1	15
TGCGCCAGCAGCTTGGATAGCGGGGGGAGCTCCTACAATGAGCAGTTCTTC	CASSLDSGGSSYNEQFF	.	TRBD2	TRBV5-1	TRBJ2-1	17
TGTGCCAGCAGCTTGGCCTCTTTGGATACGCAGTATTTT	CASSLASLDTQYF	once	.	TRBV5-4	TRBJ2-3	13
TGTGCCAGCAGCTATGGGACAGGGGATGAAGCTTTCTTT	CASSYGTGDEAFF	.	TRBD1	TRBV7-3	TRBJ1-1	13
TGTGCCAGCAGATCCGGGACTAGCGATGCAGATACGCAGTATTTT	CASRSGTSDADTQYF	.	TRBD2	TRBV7-9	TRBJ2-3	15
TGCAGTGCTAGTATCGACAGGCCTGAAGCTTTCTTT	CSASIDRPEAFF	.	.	TRBV20-1	TRBJ1-1	12
TGTGCCAGCAGCAGCCAGGGATCCTACGAGCAGTACTTC	CASSSQGSYEQYF	.	.	TRBV7-9	TRBJ2-7	13
TGTGCCAGCAGCGAACGGGGGACAGGGGGCACCGGGGAGCTGTTTTTT	CASSERGTGGTGELFF	.	TRBD1	TRBV13	TRBJ2-2	16
TGTGCCAGCAGTCTTGACAGCTCTACCTACGAGCAGTACTTC	CASSLDSSTYEQYF	once	.	TRBV28	TRBJ2-7	14
TGCGCCAGCAGCCCCGACAGGGGGTACGGAAACACCATATATTTT	CASSPDRGYGNTIYF	.	TRBD1	TRBV5-1	TRBJ1-3	15
TGTGCCAGCAGCCCCCGGACAGGGCTCTACAATGAGCAGTTCTTC	CASSPRTGLYNEQFF	.	TRBD1	TRBV7-9	TRBJ2-1	15
TGTGCCAGCAGTCGTCTCAACACTGAAGCTTTCTTT	CASSRLNTEAFF	.	.	TRBV7-9	TRBJ1-1	12
TGCGCCAGCACCTACACCGGGGAGCTGTTTTTT	CASTYTGELFF	.	.	TRBV5-1	TRBJ2-2	11
TGTGCCAGCAGTTTTCGGGACACGAGCGATTCCTACAATGAGCAGTTCTTC	CASSFRDTSDSYNEQFF	.	.	TRBV28	TRBJ2-1	17
TGTGCCAGTAGTATAGAGAGTGGTGCGGCGGGCCTCTCCACAGATACGCAGTATTTT	CASSIESGAAGLSTDTQYF	once	.	TRBV19	TRBJ2-3	19
TGTGCCATCAGGACTAGCGGGGGGGCCTACGAGCAGTACTTC	CAIRTSGGAYEQYF	.	TRBD2	TRBV10-3	TRBJ2-7	14
TGCGCCAGCAGCACACTCCCCGGGGTCCAAGAGACCCAGTACTTC	CASSTLPGVQETQYF	.	.	TRBV5-1	TRBJ2-5	15
TGCGCCAGCAGCTACAGGTGTTCGAGAGGCTACGAGCAGTACTTC	CASSYRCSRGYEQYF	.	.	TRBV10-1	TRBJ2-7	15
TGTGCCTGGAGTGTACTCACTGAAGCTTTCTTT	CAWSVLTEAFF	.	.	TRBV30	TRBJ1-1	11